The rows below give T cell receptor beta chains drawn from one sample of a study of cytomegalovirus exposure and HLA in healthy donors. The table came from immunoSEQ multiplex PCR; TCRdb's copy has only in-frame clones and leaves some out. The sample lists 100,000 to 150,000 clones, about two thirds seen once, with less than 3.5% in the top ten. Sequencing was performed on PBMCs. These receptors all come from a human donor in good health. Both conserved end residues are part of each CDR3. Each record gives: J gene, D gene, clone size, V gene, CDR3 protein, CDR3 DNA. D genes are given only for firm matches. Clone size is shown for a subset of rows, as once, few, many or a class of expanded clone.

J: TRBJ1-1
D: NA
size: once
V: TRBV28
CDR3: CASSLWKPTEAFF
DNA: TGTGCCAGCAGTTTATGGAAGCCCACTGAAGCTTTCTTT

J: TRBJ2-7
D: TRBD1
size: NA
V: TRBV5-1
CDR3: CASSWGQGNVEQYF
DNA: TGCGCCAGCAGCTGGGGACAGGGTAATGTCGAGCAGTACTTC

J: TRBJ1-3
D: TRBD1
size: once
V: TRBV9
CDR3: CASSARPGTGNTIYF
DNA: TGTGCCAGCAGCGCCCGTCCCGGGACAGGGAACACCATATATTTT

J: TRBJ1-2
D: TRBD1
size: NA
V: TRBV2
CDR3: CASSEGADRLRSGYTF
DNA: TGTGCCAGCAGTGAAGGGGCGGACAGGCTGAGGAGTGGCTACACCTTC

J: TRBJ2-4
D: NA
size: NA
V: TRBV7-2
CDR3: CASSLQVLAKNIQYF
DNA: TGTGCCAGCAGCTTGCAGGTCCTAGCCAAAAACATTCAGTACTTC

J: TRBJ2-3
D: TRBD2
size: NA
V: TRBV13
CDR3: CASSPGLAGGRDTDTQYF
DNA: TGTGCCAGCAGCCCGGGACTAGCGGGGGGGCGGGACACAGATACGCAGTATTTT

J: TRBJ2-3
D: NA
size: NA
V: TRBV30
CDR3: CAWSRSGGPDTQYF
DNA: TGTGCCTGGAGTAGGAGTGGAGGGCCAGATACGCAGTATTTT

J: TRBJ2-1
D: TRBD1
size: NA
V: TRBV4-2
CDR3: CASSQEPINRGWDEQFF
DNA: TGTGCCAGCAGCCAAGAGCCAATCAACAGGGGATGGGATGAGCAGTTCTTC

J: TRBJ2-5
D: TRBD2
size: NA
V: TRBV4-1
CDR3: CASSPGSGGEETQYF
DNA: TGCGCCAGCAGCCCGGGGAGCGGGGGGGAAGAGACCCAGTACTTC

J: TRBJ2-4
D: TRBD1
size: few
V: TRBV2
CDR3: CASSEMTGLGDPLIAKNIQYF
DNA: TGTGCCAGCAGTGAAATGACAGGGTTAGGGGATCCCCTAATAGCCAAAAACATTCAGTACTTC

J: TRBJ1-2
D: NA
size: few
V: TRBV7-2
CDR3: CASTRTSYGYTF
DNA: TGTGCCAGCACAAGGACTTCCTATGGCTACACCTTC

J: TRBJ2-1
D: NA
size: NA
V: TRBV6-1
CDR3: CTVSPGYNEQFF
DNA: TGTACAGTTTCCCCCGGTTACAATGAGCAGTTCTTC

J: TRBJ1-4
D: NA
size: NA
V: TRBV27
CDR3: CASSLLDSKEKLFF
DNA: TGTGCCAGCAGTTTATTGGACAGTAAGGAAAAACTGTTTTTT

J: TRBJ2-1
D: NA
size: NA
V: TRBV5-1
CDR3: CASSLEQASYNEQFF
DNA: TGCGCCAGCAGCTTGGAACAGGCCTCCTACAATGAGCAGTTCTTC

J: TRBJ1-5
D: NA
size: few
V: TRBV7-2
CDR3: CASSPRGGGGANQPQHF
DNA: TGTGCCAGCAGCCCCAGGGGCGGAGGCGGTGCAAATCAGCCCCAGCATTTT

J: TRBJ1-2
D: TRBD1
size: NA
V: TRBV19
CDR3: CASSISTGGRGNYGYTF
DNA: TGTGCCAGTAGTATTTCGACAGGGGGAAGGGGTAACTATGGCTACACCTTC

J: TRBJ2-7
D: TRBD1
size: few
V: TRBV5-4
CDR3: CASRQQGSYEQYF
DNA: TGTGCCAGCAGGCAACAGGGGTCCTACGAGCAGTACTTC

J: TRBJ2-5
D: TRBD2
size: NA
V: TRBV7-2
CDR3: CASSPLVGGSQETQYF
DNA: TGTGCCAGCAGTCCCTTAGTGGGCGGGAGCCAAGAGACCCAGTACTTC

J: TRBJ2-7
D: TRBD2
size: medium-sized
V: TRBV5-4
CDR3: CASSKREEAYEQYF
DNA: TGTGCCAGCAGTAAGCGGGAGGAAGCCTACGAGCAGTACTTC

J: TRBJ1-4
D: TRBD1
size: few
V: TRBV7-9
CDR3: CASTPGQSNEKLFF
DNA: TGTGCCAGTACGCCGGGACAGAGTAATGAAAAACTGTTTTTT

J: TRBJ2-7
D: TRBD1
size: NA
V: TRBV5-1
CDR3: CASSRQGAYEQYF
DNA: TGCGCCAGCAGCCGACAGGGGGCCTACGAGCAGTACTTC

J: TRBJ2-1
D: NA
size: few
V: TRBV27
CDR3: CASSLGRGNEQFF
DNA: TGTGCCAGCAGTTTGGGCCGGGGCAATGAGCAGTTCTTC

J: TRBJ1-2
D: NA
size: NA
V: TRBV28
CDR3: CASSSRQLNYGYTF
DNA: TGTGCCAGCAGTTCGCGACAGTTAAACTATGGCTACACCTTC

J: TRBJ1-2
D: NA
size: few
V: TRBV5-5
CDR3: CASSLDRVPAYTF
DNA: TGTGCCAGCAGCTTGGACAGGGTCCCAGCCTACACCTTC

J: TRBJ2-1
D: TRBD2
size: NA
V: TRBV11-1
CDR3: CASTDRGGLAGEQFF
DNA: TGTGCCAGCACCGATCGGGGAGGGTTGGCAGGTGAGCAGTTCTTC

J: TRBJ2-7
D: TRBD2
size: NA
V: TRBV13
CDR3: CASSRYAGAGLAIYEQYF
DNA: TGTGCCAGCAGCCGATATGCCGGGGCGGGACTAGCGATTTACGAGCAGTACTTC

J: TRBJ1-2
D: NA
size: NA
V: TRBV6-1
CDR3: CASSETGNGYTF
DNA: TGTGCCAGCAGTGAAACAGGGAATGGCTACACCTTC

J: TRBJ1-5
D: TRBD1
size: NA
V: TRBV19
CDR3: CASIPGQTYNQPQHF
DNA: TGTGCCAGTATCCCGGGACAGACCTATAATCAGCCCCAGCATTTT

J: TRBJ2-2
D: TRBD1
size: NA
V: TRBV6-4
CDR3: CASSAGTGDTGELFF
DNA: TGTGCCAGCAGTGCCGGGACAGGGGACACCGGGGAGCTGTTTTTT

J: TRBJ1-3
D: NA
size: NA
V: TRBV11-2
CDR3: CASSFEGRSGNTIYF
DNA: TGTGCCAGCAGCTTTGAGGGCCGCTCTGGAAACACCATATATTTT

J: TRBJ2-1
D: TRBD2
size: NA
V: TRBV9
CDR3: CASSQSGTGRNEQFF
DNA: TGTGCCAGCAGCCAAAGCGGGACCGGGAGGAATGAGCAGTTCTTC

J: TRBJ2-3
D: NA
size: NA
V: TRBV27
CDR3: CASSLFAGVEGTQYF
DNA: TGTGCCAGCAGTTTATTTGCCGGGGTAGAGGGTACGCAGTATTTT

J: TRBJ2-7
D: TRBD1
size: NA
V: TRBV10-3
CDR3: CAIRAGQGVHEQYF
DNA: TGTGCCATCAGAGCAGGACAGGGGGTCCACGAGCAGTACTTC

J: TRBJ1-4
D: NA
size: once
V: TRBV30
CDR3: CAWSVRSPGEKLFF
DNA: TGTGCCTGGAGTGTACGAAGTCCAGGAGAAAAACTGTTTTTT

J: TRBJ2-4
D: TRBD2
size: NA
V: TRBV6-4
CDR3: CASPPGGTKNIQYF
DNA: TGTGCCAGCCCCCCGGGAGGGACCAAAAACATTCAGTACTTC

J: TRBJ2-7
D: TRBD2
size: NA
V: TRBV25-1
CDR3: CASSEGVAGVTYEQYF
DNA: TGTGCCAGCAGTGAAGGGGTAGCGGGAGTCACGTACGAGCAGTACTTC

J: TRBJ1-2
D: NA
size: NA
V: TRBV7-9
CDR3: CASSSRVPGYTF
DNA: TGTGCCAGCAGCTCCAGGGTACCTGGCTACACCTTC

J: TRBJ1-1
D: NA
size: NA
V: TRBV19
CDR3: CASTASTGLNTEAFF
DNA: TGTGCCAGCACGGCGTCGACAGGCCTGAACACTGAAGCTTTCTTT

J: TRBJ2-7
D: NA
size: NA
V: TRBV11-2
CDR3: CASSWGTNYEQYF
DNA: TGTGCCAGCAGCTGGGGGACAAACTACGAGCAGTACTTC

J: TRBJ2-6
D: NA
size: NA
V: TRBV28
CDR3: CASSLRSGANVLTF
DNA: TGTGCCAGCAGCCTAAGATCTGGGGCCAACGTCCTGACTTTC

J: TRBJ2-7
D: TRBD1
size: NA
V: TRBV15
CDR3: CATTRDRGYEQYF
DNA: TGTGCCACCACCCGGGACAGGGGCTACGAGCAGTACTTC

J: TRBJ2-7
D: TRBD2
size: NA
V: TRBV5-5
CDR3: CASSLLGGRADEQYF
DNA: TGTGCCAGCAGCTTACTCGGCGGGAGGGCTGACGAGCAGTACTTC

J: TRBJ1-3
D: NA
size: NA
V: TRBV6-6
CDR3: CASSISGTGNTIYF
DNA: TGTGCCAGCAGTATCTCAGGGACTGGAAACACCATATATTTT

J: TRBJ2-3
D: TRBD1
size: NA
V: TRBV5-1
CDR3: CASRHGTGADTQYF
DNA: TGCGCCAGCCGCCACGGGACAGGGGCAGATACGCAGTATTTT

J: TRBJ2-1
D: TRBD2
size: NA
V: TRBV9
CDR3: CASSQPASGGSYNEQFF
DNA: TGTGCCAGCAGCCAACCGGCTAGCGGGGGATCCTACAATGAGCAGTTCTTC

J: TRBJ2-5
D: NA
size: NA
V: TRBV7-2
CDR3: CASSPHAGAEETQYF
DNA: TGTGCCAGCAGCCCCCACGCAGGGGCGGAAGAGACCCAGTACTTC

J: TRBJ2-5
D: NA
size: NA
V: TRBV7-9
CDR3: CASSLQGVWDQETQYF
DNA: TGTGCCAGCAGCCTACAAGGGGTCTGGGACCAAGAGACCCAGTACTTC

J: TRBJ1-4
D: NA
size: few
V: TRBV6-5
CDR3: CASRKTPDTNEKLFF
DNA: TGTGCCAGCAGAAAGACCCCGGACACCAATGAAAAACTGTTTTTT

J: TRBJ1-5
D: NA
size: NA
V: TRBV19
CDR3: CASSNRAPKGNQPQHF
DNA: TGTGCCAGTAGTAACAGGGCCCCAAAAGGAAATCAGCCCCAGCATTTT

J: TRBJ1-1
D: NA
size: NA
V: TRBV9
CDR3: CASSVAKYPGQHTEAFF
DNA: TGTGCCAGCAGCGTAGCAAAGTACCCAGGGCAGCACACTGAAGCTTTCTTT

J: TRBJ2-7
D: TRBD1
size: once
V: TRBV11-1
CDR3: CASSRTGGPTYEQYF
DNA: TGTGCCAGCAGCCGTACAGGGGGCCCAACCTACGAGCAGTACTTC

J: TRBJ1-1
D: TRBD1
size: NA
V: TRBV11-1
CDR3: CASSFGTGAQKAFF
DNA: TGTGCCAGCAGCTTTGGGACAGGGGCTCAGAAAGCTTTCTTT

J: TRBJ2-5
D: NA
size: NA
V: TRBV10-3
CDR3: CAIRNGGPQETQYF
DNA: TGTGCCATCAGGAACGGGGGGCCGCAAGAGACCCAGTACTTC

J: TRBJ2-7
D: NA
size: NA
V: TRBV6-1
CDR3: CASSASGGGTYEQYF
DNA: TGTGCCAGCAGTGCGTCAGGGGGAGGAACCTACGAGCAGTACTTC

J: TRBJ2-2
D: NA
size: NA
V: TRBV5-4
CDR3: CASSSIQTGELFF
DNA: TGTGCCAGCAGTTCCATCCAAACCGGGGAGCTGTTTTTT

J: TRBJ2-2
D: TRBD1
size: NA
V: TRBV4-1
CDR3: CASSPGQGNTGELFF
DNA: TGCGCCAGCAGCCCGGGACAGGGGAACACCGGGGAGCTGTTTTTT

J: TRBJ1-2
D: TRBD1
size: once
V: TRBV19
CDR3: CASSRSGTGDHYGYTF
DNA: TGTGCCAGTAGTAGATCCGGGACAGGGGATCACTATGGCTACACCTTC